This T cell receptor beta chain appears in the sequencing data of a study of post-analysis software for immune sequencing data. Study-wide context: There were relapsing-remitting, secondary progressive and progressive-relapsing multiple sclerosis among the disease courses included.

On this clonotype itself: Its antigen is unidentified.

V was trimmed by 5 bases and J by 4 bases, leaving 11 bases between them. CDR3 size: 13 residues. Germline assignment: CDR1 KGHSH and CDR2 LQKENI. Whole-study findings and limits: In multiple sclerosis, normalized Chao1 diversity was significantly below that of controls. By F measure, samples from a shared preparation batch strongly co-clustered. Patients showed TRBV5-6, TRBV5-1 and TRBV20-1 among 4 or 5 TRBV segments more frequent than in controls.

cDNA libraries for TCR beta contained unique molecular identifiers. cDNA molecules numbering around 500,000 came from approximately 1 to 10 million T cells. MiXCR, run by TCRdb on the PCR reads, gives a single entry per CDR3 protein. The profile shows about 540,000 distinct CDR3 sequences, around a third of them singletons. Input material: blood. This rearrangement joins TRBV18 to TRBJ1-1; the D is unclear. The receptor's source is a girl between 2 and 17 years old with multiple sclerosis. The CDR3 sequence is CASSRSGSTEAFF. DNA of the CDR3: TGTGCCAGCTCAAGGTCGGGGAGCACTGAAGCTTTCTTT.